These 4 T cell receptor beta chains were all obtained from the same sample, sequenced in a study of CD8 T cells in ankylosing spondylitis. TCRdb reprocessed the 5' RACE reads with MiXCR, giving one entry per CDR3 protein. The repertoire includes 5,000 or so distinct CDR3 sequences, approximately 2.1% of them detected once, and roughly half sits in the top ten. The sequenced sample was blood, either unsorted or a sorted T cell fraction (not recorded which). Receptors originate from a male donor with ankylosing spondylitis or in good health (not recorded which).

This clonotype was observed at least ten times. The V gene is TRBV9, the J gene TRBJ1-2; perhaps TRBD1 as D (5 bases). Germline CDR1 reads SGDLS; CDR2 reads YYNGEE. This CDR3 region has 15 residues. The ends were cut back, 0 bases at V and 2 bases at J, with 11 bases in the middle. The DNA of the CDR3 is TGTGCCAGCAGCGTAGGCAAAGGGGAAAACTATGGCTACACCTTC. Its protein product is CASSVGKGENYGYTF.

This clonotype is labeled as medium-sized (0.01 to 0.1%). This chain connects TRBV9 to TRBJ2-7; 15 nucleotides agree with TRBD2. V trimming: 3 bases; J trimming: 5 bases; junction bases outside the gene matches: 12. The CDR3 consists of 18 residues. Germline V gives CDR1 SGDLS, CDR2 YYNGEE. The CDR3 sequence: CASSATVGLAGGEHEQYF. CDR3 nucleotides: TGTGCCAGCAGCGCTACCGTGGGACTAGCGGGAGGTGAACACGAGCAGTACTTC. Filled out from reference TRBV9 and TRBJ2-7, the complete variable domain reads DSGVTQTPKHLITATGQRVTLRCSPRSGDLSVYWYQQSLDQGLQFLIQYYNGEERAKGNILERFSAQQFPDLHSELNLSSLELGDSALYFCASSATVGLAGGEHEQYFGPGTRLTVT.

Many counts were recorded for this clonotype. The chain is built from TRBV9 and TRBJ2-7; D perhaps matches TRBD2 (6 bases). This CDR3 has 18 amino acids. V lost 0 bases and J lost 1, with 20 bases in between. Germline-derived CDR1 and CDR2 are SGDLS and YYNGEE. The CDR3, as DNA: TGTGCCAGCAGCGTAGGAGGGATTAGCGGAGCAGGGTCCTACGAGCAGTACTTC. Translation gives CASSVGGISGAGSYEQYF.

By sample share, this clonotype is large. In DNA form, the CDR3 reads TGTGCCAGCAGCGTGGGCCTAGCGGGAGAGGTTCGGTACGAGCAGTACTTC. Amino acid sequence: CASSVGLAGEVRYEQYF. This rearrangement joins TRBV9 to TRBJ2-7, with 10 bases identical to TRBD2. CDR3 length: 17 residues. V lost 2 bases to trimming and J lost 4 bases; unmatched junction nucleotides: 12. Germline CDR1 and CDR2: SGDLS and YYNGEE.